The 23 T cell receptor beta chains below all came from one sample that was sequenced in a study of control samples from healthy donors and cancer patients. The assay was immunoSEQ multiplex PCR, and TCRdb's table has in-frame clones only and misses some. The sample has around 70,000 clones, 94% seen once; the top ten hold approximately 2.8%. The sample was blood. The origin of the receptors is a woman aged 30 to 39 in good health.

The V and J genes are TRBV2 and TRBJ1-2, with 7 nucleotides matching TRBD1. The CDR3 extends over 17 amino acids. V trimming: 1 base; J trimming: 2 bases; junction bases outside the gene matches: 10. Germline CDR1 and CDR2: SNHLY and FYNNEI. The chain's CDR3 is CASSEDGAPGGNYGYTF. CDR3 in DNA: TGTGCCAGCAGTGAAGACGGAGCGCCAGGGGGGAACTATGGCTACACCTTC. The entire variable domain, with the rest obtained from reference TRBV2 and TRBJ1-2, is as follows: EPEVTQTPSHQVTQMGQEVILRCVPISNHLYFYWYRQILGQKVEFLVSFYNNEISEKSEIFDDQFSVERPDGSNFTLKIRSTKLEDSAMYFCASSEDGAPGGNYGYTFGSGTRLTVV.

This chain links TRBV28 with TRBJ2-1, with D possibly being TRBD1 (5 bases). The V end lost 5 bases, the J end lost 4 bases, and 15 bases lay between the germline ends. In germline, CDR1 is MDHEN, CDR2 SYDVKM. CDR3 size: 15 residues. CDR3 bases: TGTGCCAGCAGTGGCCAGGGTGTGGGGTACAATGAGCAGTTCTTC. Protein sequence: CASSGQGVGYNEQFF.

CDR3 protein: CASSIASGIRSYNEQFF. DNA of the CDR3: TGTGCCAGTAGTATAGCTAGCGGGATAAGATCCTACAATGAGCAGTTCTTC. The rearrangement uses TRBV19 and TRBJ2-1, with 9 bases fitting TRBD2. CDR3 length equals 17 residues. The V gene's germline CDR1 is LNHDA and CDR2 SQIVND (reference sequence). The trim removed 1 base at V and 1 base at J, leaving 5 bases unmatched.

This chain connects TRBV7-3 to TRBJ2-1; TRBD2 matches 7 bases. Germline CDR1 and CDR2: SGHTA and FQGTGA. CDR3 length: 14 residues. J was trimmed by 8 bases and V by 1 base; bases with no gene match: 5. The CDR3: CASSLKGLVDEQFF. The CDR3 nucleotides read TGTGCCAGCAGCTTAAAAGGACTAGTCGATGAGCAGTTCTTC.

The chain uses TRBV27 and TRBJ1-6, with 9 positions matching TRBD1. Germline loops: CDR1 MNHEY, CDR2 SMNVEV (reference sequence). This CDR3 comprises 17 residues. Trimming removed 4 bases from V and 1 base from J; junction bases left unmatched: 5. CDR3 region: CASSSGQGRSYNSPLHF. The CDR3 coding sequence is TGTGCCAGCAGTTCCGGACAGGGGAGGTCCTATAATTCACCCCTCCACTTT.

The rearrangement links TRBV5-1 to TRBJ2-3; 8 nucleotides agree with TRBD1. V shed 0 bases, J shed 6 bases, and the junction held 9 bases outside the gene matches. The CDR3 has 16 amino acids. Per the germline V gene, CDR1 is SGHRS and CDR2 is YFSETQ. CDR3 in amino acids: CASSLGDRRNGDTQYF. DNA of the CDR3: TGCGCCAGCAGCTTGGGGGACAGGAGGAATGGGGATACGCAGTATTTT.

The CDR3 DNA sequence: TGTGCCAGCAGGGGACAGGGAGGGACCGGGGAGCTGTTTTTT. It encodes CASRGQGGTGELFF. The chain uses TRBV2 and TRBJ2-2, with TRBD1 matching over 9 bases. The germline CDR1 and CDR2 sequences are SNHLY and FYNNEI. The CDR3 sequence is 14 residues long. Trimming at V came to 6 bases and at J to 5 bases, leaving 4 bases not matched to a gene.

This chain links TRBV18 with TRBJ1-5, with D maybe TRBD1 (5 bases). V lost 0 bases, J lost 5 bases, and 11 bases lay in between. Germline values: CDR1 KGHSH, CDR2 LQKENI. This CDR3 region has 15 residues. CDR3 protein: CASSPPGVRDQPQHF. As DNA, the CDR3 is TGTGCCAGCTCACCACCAGGGGTTAGGGATCAGCCCCAGCATTTT.

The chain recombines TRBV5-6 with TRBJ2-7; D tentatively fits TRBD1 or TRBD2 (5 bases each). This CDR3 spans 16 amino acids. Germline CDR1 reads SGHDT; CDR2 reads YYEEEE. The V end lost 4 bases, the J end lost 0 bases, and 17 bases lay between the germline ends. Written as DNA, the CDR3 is TGTGCCAGCAGCGTAATACAGGTTGAGGGCTCCTACGAGCAGTACTTC. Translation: CASSVIQVEGSYEQYF.

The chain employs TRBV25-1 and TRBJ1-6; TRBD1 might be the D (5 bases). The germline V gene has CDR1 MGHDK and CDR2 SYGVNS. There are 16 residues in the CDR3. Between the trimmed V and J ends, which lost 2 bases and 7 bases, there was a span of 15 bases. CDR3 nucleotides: TGTGCCAGCAGTGAAACGCTCCGGGGCAGAAATTCACCCCTCCACTTT. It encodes CASSETLRGRNSPLHF.

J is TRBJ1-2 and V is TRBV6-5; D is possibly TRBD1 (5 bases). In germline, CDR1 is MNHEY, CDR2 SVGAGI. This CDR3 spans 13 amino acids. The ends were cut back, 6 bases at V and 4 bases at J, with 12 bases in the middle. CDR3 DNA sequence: TGTGCCAGCAGGTCACAAGGGACCTATGGCTACACCTTC. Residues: CASRSQGTYGYTF.

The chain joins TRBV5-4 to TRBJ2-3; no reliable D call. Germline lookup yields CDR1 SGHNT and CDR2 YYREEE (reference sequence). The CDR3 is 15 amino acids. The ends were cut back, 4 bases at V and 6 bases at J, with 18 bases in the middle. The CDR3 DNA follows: TGTGCCAGCAGCCAGAAGGGTACGTTCGACGATACGCAGTATTTT. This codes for CASSQKGTFDDTQYF.

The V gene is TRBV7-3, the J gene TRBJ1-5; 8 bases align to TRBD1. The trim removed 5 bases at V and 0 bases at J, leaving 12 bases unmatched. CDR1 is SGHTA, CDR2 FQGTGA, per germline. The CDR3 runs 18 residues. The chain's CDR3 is CASSPLDRESYSNQPQHF. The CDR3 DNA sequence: TGTGCCAGCAGCCCATTGGACAGGGAATCTTATAGCAATCAGCCCCAGCATTTT.

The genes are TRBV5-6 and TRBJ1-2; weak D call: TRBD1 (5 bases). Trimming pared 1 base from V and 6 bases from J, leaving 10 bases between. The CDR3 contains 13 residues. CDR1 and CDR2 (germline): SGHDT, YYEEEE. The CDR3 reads CASSLPGRNGYTF. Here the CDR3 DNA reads TGTGCCAGCAGCTTGCCAGGGAGGAATGGCTACACCTTC. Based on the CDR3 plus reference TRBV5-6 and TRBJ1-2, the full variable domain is DAGVTQSPTHLIKTRGQQVTLRCSPKSGHDTVSWYQQALGQGPQFIFQYYEEEERQRGNFPDRFSGHQFPNYSSELNVNALLLGDSALYLCASSLPGRNGYTFGSGTRLTVV.

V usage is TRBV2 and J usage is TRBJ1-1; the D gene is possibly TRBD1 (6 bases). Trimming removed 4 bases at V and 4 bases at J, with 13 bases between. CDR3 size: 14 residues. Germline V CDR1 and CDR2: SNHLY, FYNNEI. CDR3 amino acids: CASSAQGSGTEAFF. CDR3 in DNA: TGTGCCAGCAGTGCCCAGGGGAGCGGCACTGAAGCTTTCTTT.

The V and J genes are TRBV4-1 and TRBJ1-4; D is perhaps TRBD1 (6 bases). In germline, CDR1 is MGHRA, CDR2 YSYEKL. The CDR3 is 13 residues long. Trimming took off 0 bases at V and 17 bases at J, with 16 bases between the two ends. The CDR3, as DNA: TGCGCCAGCAGCCAAGAAAACGCGGGGGGACACTTTTTT. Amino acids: CASSQENAGGHFF.

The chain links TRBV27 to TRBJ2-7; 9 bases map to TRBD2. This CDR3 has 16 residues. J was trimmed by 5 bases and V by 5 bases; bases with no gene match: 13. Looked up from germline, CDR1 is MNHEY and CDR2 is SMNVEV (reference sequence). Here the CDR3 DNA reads TGTGCCAGCAGTCCCCGAGGGAGCGGGGGGTGGAACGAGCAGTACGTC. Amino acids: CASSPRGSGGWNEQYV.

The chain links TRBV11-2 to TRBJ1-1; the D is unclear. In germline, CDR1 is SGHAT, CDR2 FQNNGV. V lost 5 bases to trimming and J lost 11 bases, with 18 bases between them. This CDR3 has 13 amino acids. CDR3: CASSPRTAQRAFF. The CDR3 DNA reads TGTGCCAGCAGCCCGAGGACTGCCCAACGGGCTTTCTTT. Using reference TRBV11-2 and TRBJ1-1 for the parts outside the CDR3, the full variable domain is EAGVAQSPRYKIIEKRQSVAFWCNPISGHATLYWYQQILGQGPKLLIQFQNNGVVDDSQLPKDRFSAERLKGVDSTLKIQPAKLEDSAVYLCASSPRTAQRAFFGQGTRLTVV.

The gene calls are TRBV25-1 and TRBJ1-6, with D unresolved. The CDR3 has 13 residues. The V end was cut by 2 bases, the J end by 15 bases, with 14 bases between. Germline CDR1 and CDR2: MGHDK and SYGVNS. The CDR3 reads CASSEGGFRLLHF. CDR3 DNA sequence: TGTGCCAGCAGTGAAGGAGGGTTTAGGCTCCTCCACTTT. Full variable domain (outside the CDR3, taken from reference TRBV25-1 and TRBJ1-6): EADIYQTPRYLVIGTGKKITLECSQTMGHDKMYWYQQDPGMELHLIHYSYGVNSTEKGDLSSESTVSRIRTEHFPLTLESARPSHTSQYLCASSEGGFRLLHFGNGTRLTVT.

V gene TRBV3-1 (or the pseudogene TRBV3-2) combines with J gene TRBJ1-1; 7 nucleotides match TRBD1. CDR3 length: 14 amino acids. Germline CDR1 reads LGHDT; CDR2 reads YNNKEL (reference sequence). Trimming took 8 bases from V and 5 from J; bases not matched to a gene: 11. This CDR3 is CASSKLGQVTEAFF. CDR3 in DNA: TGTGCCAGCTCAAAACTTGGACAGGTGACTGAAGCTTTCTTT.

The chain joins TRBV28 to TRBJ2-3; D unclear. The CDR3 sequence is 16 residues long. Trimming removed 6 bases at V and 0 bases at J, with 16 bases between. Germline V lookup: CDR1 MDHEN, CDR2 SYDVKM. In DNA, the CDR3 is TGTGCCAGCAGCCCCCATGGGGTACTGAGCACAGATACGCAGTATTTT. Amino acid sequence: CASSPHGVLSTDTQYF.

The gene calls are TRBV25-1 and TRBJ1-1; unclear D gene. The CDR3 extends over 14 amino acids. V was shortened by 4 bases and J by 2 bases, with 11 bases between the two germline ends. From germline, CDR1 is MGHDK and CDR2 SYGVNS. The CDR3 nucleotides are TGTGCCAGCAGTGGGTGGACGGATAACACTGAAGCTTTCTTT. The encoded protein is CASSGWTDNTEAFF.

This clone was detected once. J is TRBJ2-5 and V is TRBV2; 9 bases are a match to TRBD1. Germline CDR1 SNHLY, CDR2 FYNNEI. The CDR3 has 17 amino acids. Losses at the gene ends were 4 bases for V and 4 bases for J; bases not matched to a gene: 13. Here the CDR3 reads CASSVGTGGPRGETQYF. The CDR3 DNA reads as TGTGCCAGCAGTGTTGGTACAGGGGGCCCGAGGGGAGAGACCCAGTACTTC. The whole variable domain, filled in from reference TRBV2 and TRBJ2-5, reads EPEVTQTPSHQVTQMGQEVILRCVPISNHLYFYWYRQILGQKVEFLVSFYNNEISEKSEIFDDQFSVERPDGSNFTLKIRSTKLEDSAMYFCASSVGTGGPRGETQYFGPGTRLLVL.